Given below is one T cell receptor (beta chain) in context. Its antigen is not known. This specimen comes from a study of vaccination and CD4 T cells after COVID-19. About the research overall: Overlapping spike peptides from SARS-CoV-2, HCoV-NL63, HCoV-OC43 and HCoV-229E served to stimulate the cells.

Cultured CD4+ T cell DNA underwent sequencing with the Oncomine TCR Beta short-read assay. Each CDR3 protein gets one entry after TCRdb re-called the PCR reads with MiXCR. This repertoire shows thousands of distinct CDR3 sequences, roughly two fifths found once; its top ten account for less than 45%. Treatment here: approximately 11-day PBMC culture with coronavirus spike peptide pools or control peptides (ViraFEST assay). One should note that the unexposed donor's CD4+ T cells were collected before the COVID-19 pandemic (2011-2018). Cell supply allowing, SARS-CoV-2 S/N and four cold-coronavirus spikes probed unexposed-donor CD4+ T cells. The V and J ends lost 2 bases and 5 bases respectively, with 15 bases between them. The CDR3 length is 15 residues. Germline V CDR1 and CDR2: MNHEY, SVGAGI.

The sequencing input was CD4+ T cells from blood, cultured in vitro. The chain combines TRBV6-5 with TRBJ1-2; no clear D gene. The receptor was isolated from a human donor in good health. The CDR3 protein is CASSYVSASGYGYTF. CDR3 DNA sequence: TGTGCCAGCAGTTACGTCTCAGCCTCCGGATATGGCTACACCTTC.